This TCR beta chain came from a study of OX40 agonist ivuxolimab in advanced cancers. With respect to the entire study: Ivuxolimab was a fully human IgG2 agonistic monoclonal antibody targeting the costimulatory receptor OX40 (CD134). Intravenous ivuxolimab was administered to patients every 2 weeks at six dose levels: 0.01, 0.1, 0.3, 1.5, 3 and 10 mg/kg. Among the roughly 52 dose-escalation patients, around 19 had hepatocellular carcinoma, about 15 melanoma, 9 renal cell carcinoma and 9 head and neck cancer. The dose-escalation cohort was 82.7% male with a mean age of roughly 60 years, ranging from roughly 23 to 80. Patients were allowed to have had prior anti-PD-1, anti-PD-L1 or anti-CTLA-4 therapy, and roughly two fifths of the dose-escalation patients had been treated with checkpoint inhibitors. Partial responses occurred in three dose-escalation patients, of whom one had hepatocellular carcinoma and two had cutaneous melanoma. Peripheral TCRbeta sequencing was intended to test whether TCR sequence diversity was altered and clonal T-cell expansion was caused by ivuxolimab. The paper reports the monotherapy dose-escalation portion (N of about 50 patients) of the phase I ivuxolimab trial. The paper as a whole reports these results and caveats: Low levels of normalized T-cell clonal expansion were also shown by some nonresponding patients. After ivuxolimab, expanded clones were on average more numerous among CD8+ T cells than among CD4+ T cells. In the 0.1-3.0 mg/kg groups, partial responders had among the lowest normalized peripheral clonal expansion, particularly in CD8+ T cells. The antigen specificity of the peripheral T cells that underwent clonal expansion was not determined. Clonal expansion of both CD4+ and CD8+ blood T cells was observed from baseline to week 6 at doses 0.1 to 3.0 mg/kg.

The trial excluded patients who had a history of autoimmune disease or who were on systemic immunosuppression. Peripheral blood for TCR sequencing was collected from all dose cohorts at baseline, on cycle 4 day 1, and on cycle 7 day 1. Samples came from an open-label, multicenter, first-in-human phase I dose-escalation trial of ivuxolimab. Adults with locally advanced or metastatic melanoma, renal cell carcinoma, hepatocellular carcinoma or head and neck squamous cell carcinoma were enrolled in the trial. Before TCR sequencing, CD4+ T cells and CD8+ T cells were sorted from peripheral blood as separate populations. Worth noting for this clone: Its recognized antigen is unknown. Per-base qualities were not stored, and no clone one base away is much larger.

Including the terminal cysteine and phenylalanine, the CDR3 comprises 13 residues. The kept DNA is CDR3 alone, 39 bases in frame from the first base. V drops 6 bases and J drops 1 base, leaving 9 bases in between. CDR1 and CDR2 are drawn from the germline V gene: MNHEY, SVGAGI. Genomic DNA was extracted from sorted cells for sequencing of the TCRbeta CDR3 region. The immunoSEQ Assay was used for sequencing of TCRbeta CDR3 regions. The immuneACCESS repertoire file appears here via TCRdb, limited to in-frame rearrangements. These files lack a portion of the clones; in checked studies, under half of the deficit traces to unresolved V genes, and the cause of the others is not known. This sample holds about 40,000 clones; about 87% were observed only once. Roughly 3.7% of the sample rests with the top ten.

Here the chain combines TRBV6-5 and TRBJ1-1; the D segment cannot be called with confidence. This specimen consisted of CD4+ or CD8+ T cells sorted from blood, obtained in a trial of the OX40 agonist ivuxolimab. The source is an adult with an advanced solid tumor such as melanoma, head and neck, liver or kidney cancer. The DNA sequence is given as TGTGCCAGCAGCCAACGGAGGAACACTGAAGCTTTCTTT. Its coded protein is CASSQRRNTEAFF.